Presented here are 19 T cell receptor beta chains from one specimen sequenced in a study of shared clonotypes between healthy human individuals. Generated by immunoSEQ multiplex PCR, the TCRdb table keeps only in-frame clones and is missing some. Seen here are 740,000 or so clones, around 78% observed once, and the top ten hold around 1.8%. The sequenced sample consisted of memory CD4+ T cells sorted from blood. Stated subset: CD45RA-negative fraction. The receptors here all came from a woman in her twenties or thirties in good health.

The CDR3 DNA reads TGTGCCACCCCTAAGATCGCCGAGACCCAGTACTTC. Amino acids: CATPKIAETQYF. The gene calls are TRBV11-3 and TRBJ2-5, with D unresolved. Germline CDR1 SGHNT, CDR2 YENEEA. The CDR3 runs 12 residues. The V end lost 10 bases, the J end lost 5 bases, and 14 bases lay between the germline ends.

V is TRBV4-2 and J is TRBJ2-3, with TRBD2 matching over 8 bases. The CDR3 has 17 amino acids. In germline, CDR1 is LGHNA, CDR2 YNFKEQ. V shed 0 bases, J shed 2 bases, and the junction held 7 bases outside the gene matches. DNA for the CDR3: TGTGCCAGCAGCCAAGAAGCTAGCGGGCCGACCACAGATACGCAGTATTTT. It encodes CASSQEASGPTTDTQYF.

This chain uses TRBV6-6 with TRBJ2-2, with D uncertain. V lost 0 bases and J 2 bases, leaving 1 base between the germline ends. From germline, CDR1 is MNHNY and CDR2 SVGAGI (reference sequence). The CDR3 sequence is 13 residues long. The chain's CDR3 is CASSYSNTGELFF. In DNA form, the CDR3 reads TGTGCCAGCAGTTACTCCAACACCGGGGAGCTGTTTTTT.

The V and J genes are TRBV25-1 and TRBJ2-1; 8 bases line up with TRBD2. The V segment lost 7 bases and the J segment 8 bases; nucleotides outside the gene matches: 19. This CDR3 is 17 amino acids long. The germline gives CDR1 MGHDK, CDR2 SYGVNS. CDR3 protein: CASTAPGLGIGYDEQFF. The CDR3 coding sequence is TGTGCCAGCACCGCCCCGGGACTAGGGATCGGATACGATGAGCAGTTCTTC.

This clone has only a few counts. The chain is built from TRBV19 and TRBJ2-3, with 8 bases identical to TRBD2. Germline CDR1 LNHDA, CDR2 SQIVND (reference sequence). V trimming: 4 bases; J trimming: 11 bases; junction bases outside the gene matches: 17. This CDR3 region has 16 residues. DNA for the CDR3: TGTGCCAGTAGTACCCAACGTGGGGTAGCGGGGACTCGGCAGTATTTT. Its translation: CASSTQRGVAGTRQYF.

The chain recombines TRBV27 with TRBJ2-3, with TRBD1 matching over 10 bases. Germline-derived CDR1 and CDR2 are MNHEY and SMNVEV (reference sequence). With V trimmed by 5 bases and J by 3 bases, 5 bases remained unmatched. The CDR3 contains 15 residues. In DNA, the CDR3 is TGTGCCAGCAGTGGGAGACAGGGGGCAACAGATACGCAGTATTTT. This codes for CASSGRQGATDTQYF.

The chain carries TRBV6-5 and TRBJ2-7, with TRBD1 matching 8 bases. Looked up from germline, CDR1 is MNHEY and CDR2 is SVGAGI. The CDR3 is 16 amino acids. J lost 7 bases, V lost 0 bases, and 11 bases had no gene match. The CDR3 sequence: CASSYSKYSGGWEQYF. The DNA for the CDR3 is TGTGCCAGCAGTTACTCGAAGTATTCAGGGGGCTGGGAGCAGTACTTC.

This clone was counted a few times. Other DNA sequences of this sample code for an identical CDR3. DNA of the CDR3: TGCGCCAGCAGCCCTGGGACTAGCGGGAATACGCAGTATTTT. This gives the protein CASSPGTSGNTQYF. This sequence joins TRBV5-1 and TRBJ2-3, with 13 bases that match TRBD2. The CDR3 runs 14 residues. The germline CDR1 and CDR2 sequences are SGHRS and YFSETQ. The ends lost 4 bases at V and 7 bases at J; junction bases unmatched: 3.

On this clone: The identical CDR3 is also encoded by other nucleotide sequences in the sample. The rearrangement joins TRBV5-1 to TRBJ2-1; 9 positions match TRBD2. CDR1 SGHRS and CDR2 YFSETQ come from the germline V gene. The CDR3 is made up of 15 amino acids. V was pared by 4 bases and J by 4 bases, with 6 bases of the junction left unmatched. The CDR3 sequence: CASSQSSGAYNEQFF. DNA for the CDR3: TGCGCCAGCAGCCAATCTAGCGGGGCTTACAATGAGCAGTTCTTC. The full variable domain, completed using reference TRBV5-1 and TRBJ2-1, is KAGVTQTPRYLIKTRGQQVTLSCSPISGHRSVSWYQQTPGQGLQFLFEYFSETQRNKGNFPGRFSGRQFSNSRSEMNVSTLELGDSALYLCASSQSSGAYNEQFFGPGTRLTVL.

The V gene is TRBV5-1, the J gene TRBJ2-2, with 7 bases matching TRBD2. After removal of 1 base from V and 7 bases from J, the junction contained 10 bases not matched to a gene. This CDR3 comprises 16 residues. From germline, CDR1 is SGHRS and CDR2 YFSETQ. CDR3 residues: CASSLLRTRSGGELFF. CDR3 nucleotides: TGCGCCAGCAGCTTGTTAAGGACTAGATCGGGCGGGGAGCTGTTTTTT.

This chain uses TRBV27 with TRBJ1-5, with D perhaps matching TRBD1 (6 bases). The CDR3 loop spans 16 amino acids. Trimming shortened V by 5 bases and J by 0 bases, and 14 bases separated the two germline ends. Germline V gives CDR1 MNHEY, CDR2 SMNVEV (reference sequence). The DNA for the CDR3 is TGTGCCAGCAGTCTTCGACGACAGGATAGCAATCAGCCCCAGCATTTT. Amino acids: CASSLRRQDSNQPQHF.

The chain combines TRBV2 with TRBJ1-2; 11 bases map to TRBD1. Trimming cost V 2 bases and J 7 bases; bases outside gene matches: 6. Germline loops: CDR1 SNHLY, CDR2 FYNNEI. The CDR3 is 15 amino acids. CDR3 in amino acids: CASSEQGTGGGGYTF. CDR3 nucleotides: TGTGCCAGCAGTGAACAAGGGACAGGGGGAGGTGGCTACACCTTC.

The genes are TRBV7-9 and TRBJ2-1, with D possibly TRBD1 on 6 matching bases. The germline CDR1 and CDR2 sequences are SEHNR and FQNEAQ (reference sequence). The CDR3 has 13 amino acids. Trimming removed 5 bases from V and 9 bases from J, with 14 bases in between. The chain's CDR3 is CASSKETGTEQFF. The CDR3 nucleotides read TGTGCCAGCAGCAAAGAGACAGGTACTGAGCAGTTCTTC.

The rearrangement joins TRBV10-3 to TRBJ2-5; D is perhaps TRBD1 (5 bases). CDR3 length: 14 residues. V lost 8 bases, J lost 3 bases, and 16 bases lay in between. The V gene's germline CDR1 is ENHRY and CDR2 SYGVKD. The CDR3 region has the DNA TGTGCCATCTCCCTGCAGGGCAAAAAAGAGACCCAGTACTTC. Translated: CAISLQGKKETQYF.

The CDR3 DNA reads TGTGCCAGCAGGACTCCCGGACAGCGCATGTACAATGAGCAGTTCTTC. This gives the protein CASRTPGQRMYNEQFF. The rearrangement joins TRBV5-8 to TRBJ2-1, with a weak D call TRBD1 (6 bases). Trimming left V 5 bases short and J 4 bases short, with 19 bases between. Germline loops: CDR1 SGHTS, CDR2 YDEGEE. The CDR3 consists of 16 residues.

The CDR3 DNA follows: TGTGCCAGCAGTCGCAGGGACAGGGGATATGGCTACACCTTC. Amino acid sequence: CASSRRDRGYGYTF. This sequence joins TRBV27 and TRBJ1-2; the match to TRBD1 covers 10 bases. The V gene's germline CDR1 is MNHEY and CDR2 SMNVEV (reference sequence). The CDR3 contains 14 residues. V lost 5 bases and J lost 5; bases outside the gene matches: 5.

Only a few counts were recorded for this clone. The sample carries other DNA sequences with the same CDR3. The chain uses TRBV10-3 and TRBJ1-5; TRBD1 matches 9 bases. The length of the CDR3 is 14 residues. CDR1 is ENHRY, CDR2 SYGVKD, per germline. Trimming at V came to 2 bases and at J to 6 bases, leaving 2 bases not matched to a gene. CDR3 residues: CAISEDRGIQPQHF. For the CDR3, the DNA is TGTGCCATCAGTGAGGACAGGGGGATTCAGCCCCAGCATTTT.

The rearrangement uses TRBV7-9 and TRBJ1-2; 9 positions agree with TRBD1. V was clipped by 10 bases and J by 5 bases; unmatched bases: 17. The CDR3 loop spans 16 amino acids. Looked up from germline, CDR1 is SEHNR and CDR2 is FQNEAQ (reference sequence). The DNA of the CDR3 is TGTGCCATCCCGGGGGACAGGGTGAGGAGGCAGTATGGCTACACCTTC. Protein product: CAIPGDRVRRQYGYTF.

This clone occurred a few times. The chain recombines TRBV27 with TRBJ2-7, with 8 bases matching TRBD1. The CDR3 runs to 15 residues. J lost 4 bases, V lost 4 bases, and 9 bases had no gene match. CDR1 MNHEY and CDR2 SMNVEV come from the germline V gene (reference sequence). Here the CDR3 DNA reads TGTGCCAGCAGTTCTACATGGACAGGGAAGTACGAGCAGTACTTC. It yields the protein CASSSTWTGKYEQYF.